The rows below give T cell receptor beta chains drawn from one sample of a study of STAT3 mutations in large granular lymphocyte leukemia. The protocol was immunoSEQ multiplex PCR, while the TCRdb copy is restricted to in-frame clones and leaves out a portion. The sample contains around 12,000 clones, roughly 80% of which appear only once. Input material: peripheral blood mononuclear cells. These receptors came from a man between 60 and 75 years old with T-cell large granular lymphocyte leukemia. Some clones in this sample may be carry-over from other donors' samples. Both conserved end residues are part of each CDR3. A D gene is named only where the DNA matches it firmly. The size entry is marked missing in some rows and otherwise reads once, few, many or a size class.

d_call	v_call	clone_size	cdr3_length	j_call	cdr3_nt	cdr3_aa
TRBD1	TRBV5-1	-	15	TRBJ2-7	TGCGCCAGCAGCTACTCCGGGACAGGACCCTACGAGCAGTACTTC	CASSYSGTGPYEQYF
-	TRBV30	-	15	TRBJ2-7	TGTGCCTGGAGTGTAAACAGGTTGGTTTCCCGCGAGCAGTACTTC	CAWSVNRLVSREQYF
TRBD2	TRBV30	-	11	TRBJ2-5	TGTGCTCTTAGCGGGGGAGAGACCCAGTACTTC	CALSGGETQYF
-	TRBV5-1	-	15	TRBJ2-5	TGCGCCAGCAGCTTGGAGTTTGGCGTCCAAGAGACCCAGTACTTC	CASSLEFGVQETQYF
-	TRBV11-2	-	18	TRBJ1-1	TGTGCCAGCAGCTTGGAACAGGGTAGGATTGGGTCGAACACTGAAGCTTTCTTT	CASSLEQGRIGSNTEAFF
-	TRBV4-2	-	14	TRBJ2-5	TGTGCCAGCAGCCAAGACGGGCTGCAAGAGACCCAGTACTTC	CASSQDGLQETQYF
-	TRBV19	-	15	TRBJ2-2	TGTGCCAGTAGTATTGGGGTCTTGAACACCGGGGAGCTGTTTTTT	CASSIGVLNTGELFF
-	TRBV6-6	once	13	TRBJ1-2	TGTGCCAGCAGTTACCTCCGGGACAATGGCTACACCTTC	CASSYLRDNGYTF
TRBD1	TRBV7-3	-	17	TRBJ2-7	TGTGCCAGCAGCTTAGGAACAGGGGGCCTACCCTCCTACGAGCAGTACTTC	CASSLGTGGLPSYEQYF
-	TRBV4-1	-	19	TRBJ2-1	TGCGCCAGCAGCCAAGATTGGAGCCCCGGAATGAGAGGGTACAATGAGCAGTTCTTC	CASSQDWSPGMRGYNEQFF
-	TRBV5-6	once	15	TRBJ2-2	TGTGCCAGCAGCGCGAGACGTTTGAACACCGGGGAGCTGTTTTTT	CASSARRLNTGELFF
-	TRBV9	-	13	TRBJ2-7	TGTGCCAGCAGCCCCAGACTAGATCACGAGCAGTACTTC	CASSPRLDHEQYF
-	TRBV7-9	-	15	TRBJ1-1	TGTGCCAGCAGCATCTCAGGGAAGCGGAGCACTGAAGCTTTCTTT	CASSISGKRSTEAFF
-	TRBV27	few	13	TRBJ2-3	TGTGCCAGCAGTTCAACCCGCACAGATACGCAGTATTTT	CASSSTRTDTQYF
TRBD1	TRBV4-3	few	15	TRBJ1-2	TGCGCCAGCAGCCAGGCCGACAGGGGGCGGAAGGGCTACACCTTC	CASSQADRGRKGYTF
-	TRBV7-2	-	16	TRBJ1-3	TGTGCCAGCAGCCATTTCCCGGGGGCGGCCGGAAACACCATATATTTT	CASSHFPGAAGNTIYF
-	TRBV5-1	few	17	TRBJ2-3	TGCGCCAGCAGCTTGGTGGCAGGGGGGCCCCGCACAGATACGCAGTATTTT	CASSLVAGGPRTDTQYF
-	TRBV7-2	-	14	TRBJ2-7	TGTGCCAGCAGCCCCGGGTGGGGGAGGAACGAGCAGTACTTC	CASSPGWGRNEQYF
TRBD2	TRBV7-2	-	12	TRBJ2-5	TGTGCCAGCAGTGACCTTACCGCTAGCGGGTACTTC	CASSDLTASGYF
-	TRBV9	few	14	TRBJ2-6	TGTGCCAGCAGCTCTCCTCGGGGGGCCAACGTCCTGACTTTC	CASSSPRGANVLTF
-	TRBV11-1	-	12	TRBJ2-5	TGTGCCAGCAGCTGGAGAGGGGAGACCCAGTACTTC	CASSWRGETQYF
-	TRBV7-9	-	14	TRBJ2-7	TGTGCCAGCAGCCCCTCAGCGGTCTCCTACGAGCAGTACTTC	CASSPSAVSYEQYF
-	TRBV6-5	once	15	TRBJ2-7	TGTGCCAGCAGCCCCCCCGGGACTGGAACCTACGAGCAGTACTTC	CASSPPGTGTYEQYF
-	TRBV5-1	-	14	TRBJ2-7	TGCGCCAGCAGCCCCGACAGGATCTCCTACGAGCAGTACTTC	CASSPDRISYEQYF
TRBD1	TRBV4-1	-	14	TRBJ2-7	TGCGCCAGCAGCCGAGGGACAGCGACCTACGAGCAGTACTTC	CASSRGTATYEQYF
-	TRBV18	few	13	TRBJ1-1	TGTGCCAGCTCAGACCTCCCGAACACTGAAGCTTTCTTT	CASSDLPNTEAFF
TRBD1	TRBV12-5	-	14	TRBJ1-3	TGTGCTAGTGGTCAGGACAGGGTCGGAAACACCATATATTTT	CASGQDRVGNTIYF
TRBD1	TRBV19	-	12	TRBJ1-1	TGTGCCAGTAGGGACAGGGGCGCCGAAGCTTTCTTT	CASRDRGAEAFF
-	TRBV6-1	-	12	TRBJ2-7	TGTGCCAGCAATAGCGACTCCTACGAGCAGTACTTC	CASNSDSYEQYF
TRBD1	TRBV5-4	-	17	TRBJ2-6	TGTGCCAGCAGCCCAGGACAGGGTTCCTCTGGGGCCAACGTCCTGACTTTC	CASSPGQGSSGANVLTF
-	TRBV29-1	-	11	TRBJ1-3	TGCAGCGTTTACACCAGAAACACCATATATTTT	CSVYTRNTIYF
-	TRBV12-5	-	17	TRBJ2-5	TGTGCTAGTGGTTTGGTACCGGATTACGGAGCGCAAGAGACCCAGTACTTC	CASGLVPDYGAQETQYF
-	TRBV6-1	-	14	TRBJ1-2	TGTGCCAGCAGTGAACGGGGGGGCGCTTATGGCTACACCTTC	CASSERGGAYGYTF
-	TRBV6-5	-	14	TRBJ1-5	TGTGCCAGCAGCCCCGGACAGCACAATCAGCCCCAGCATTTT	CASSPGQHNQPQHF
-	TRBV5-4	-	14	TRBJ1-4	TGTGCCAGCAGCTTGGAGGCAACTAATGAAAAACTGTTTTTT	CASSLEATNEKLFF
-	TRBV5-4	-	14	TRBJ1-4	TGTGCCAGCAGCCCCTACAGCACTAATGAAAAACTGTTTTTT	CASSPYSTNEKLFF
-	TRBV20-1	once	11	TRBJ2-7	TGCAGTGCTTCCCTGGGGTACGAGCAGTACTTC	CSASLGYEQYF
TRBD1	TRBV27	-	15	TRBJ2-7	TGTGCCAGCAGTTTCTTATCGGACAGGGGGCTTGAGCAGTACTTC	CASSFLSDRGLEQYF
TRBD2	TRBV7-2	-	13	TRBJ2-3	TGTGCCAGCAGCCTTCGGGAGGGAGATACGCAGTATTTT	CASSLREGDTQYF
TRBD1	TRBV30	-	14	TRBJ1-1	TGTGCCTGTCCTAACCAGGGGGTGAACACTGAAGCTTTCTTT	CACPNQGVNTEAFF
-	TRBV28	-	15	TRBJ1-6	TGTGCCAGCAGTACGACGGCAAACTATAATTCACCCCTCCACTTT	CASSTTANYNSPLHF
TRBD2	TRBV5-6	once	15	TRBJ2-1	TGTGCCAGCAGCGTGACTAGCGGGAGTTACAATGAGCAGTTCTTC	CASSVTSGSYNEQFF
TRBD1	TRBV28	-	16	TRBJ2-5	TGTGCCAGCAGTTCCGCGGGACAGGGGCCCGGGGAGACCCAGTACTTC	CASSSAGQGPGETQYF
TRBD2	TRBV19	-	13	TRBJ2-1	TGTGCCAGTATGGGAGGGAGCTACAATGAGCAGTTCTTC	CASMGGSYNEQFF
-	TRBV30	-	19	TRBJ1-5	TGTGCCTGGAGTGTTCCAGGCCGCCTAGGTGGTTATAGCAATCAGCCCCAGCATTTT	CAWSVPGRLGGYSNQPQHF
TRBD1	TRBV18	few	16	TRBJ1-5	TGTGCCAGCTCACCAACAGGGGCGTCCGGTACTCAGCCCCAGCATTTT	CASSPTGASGTQPQHF
TRBD2	TRBV5-4	-	17	TRBJ2-7	TGTGCCAGCAGCTTGGGGGTAGCGGGAGGGCCGTCCCACGAGCAGTACTTC	CASSLGVAGGPSHEQYF
-	TRBV19	-	13	TRBJ1-1	TGTGCCAGTATTGCCAGGGCTGGGACTGAAGCTTTCTTT	CASIARAGTEAFF
TRBD1	TRBV19	-	13	TRBJ2-7	TGTGCCAGTAGTTCAAGGACAGGTCAAGAGCAGTACTTC	CASSSRTGQEQYF
-	TRBV6-5	once	15	TRBJ1-3	TGTGCCAGCACTGGCGGGGGGGTTCGGAGAAACACCATATATTTT	CASTGGGVRRNTIYF
-	TRBV5-1	-	16	TRBJ2-7	TGCGCCAGCAGCTCTAACCCCGGGACTGGGAGTTACGAGCAGTACTTC	CASSSNPGTGSYEQYF
TRBD2	TRBV29-1	-	15	TRBJ2-7	TGCAGCGTTGAATTCGCACTAGCGGGACCCTACGAGCAGTACTTC	CSVEFALAGPYEQYF
-	TRBV5-1	-	17	TRBJ2-5	TGCGCCAGCAGCTTGGCCGAAACCGAGATCCGCCAAGAGACCCAGTACTTC	CASSLAETEIRQETQYF
-	TRBV29-1	-	13	TRBJ1-1	TGCAGCGTGAGACGGGGGTCGGACACTGAAGCTTTCTTT	CSVRRGSDTEAFF
-	TRBV5-1	-	15	TRBJ1-6	TGCGCCAGCAGCTTGGATGGCAACAACAATTCACCCCTCCACTTT	CASSLDGNNNSPLHF
-	TRBV28	-	16	TRBJ2-7	TGTGCCAGCAGTTTCTTCGTTAGGGACAACGTAAACGAGCAGTACTTC	CASSFFVRDNVNEQYF
-	TRBV7-6	-	12	TRBJ2-3	TGTGCCAGCAGCCCAAGCACAGATACGCAGTATTTT	CASSPSTDTQYF
-	TRBV27	-	17	TRBJ2-6	TGTGCCAGCAGTTTATCGTGGACAATCTCTGGGGCCAACGTCCTGACTTTC	CASSLSWTISGANVLTF